This T cell receptor beta chain was sequenced for a study of blood T cell repertoires in COVID-19. The method was immunoSEQ multiplex PCR; TCRdb's version includes in-frame clones alone and lacks a portion of them. Of hundreds of thousands of clones listed, less than 90% are singletons. Germline CDR1 and CDR2: MNHEY and SMNVEV (reference sequence). The CDR3 is made up of 15 amino acids. J lost 4 bases, V lost 2 bases, and 2 bases had no gene match. The material sequenced was peripheral blood. The V gene is TRBV27, the J gene TRBJ1-1, with TRBD1 matching 12 bases. The TCR originated in a woman in her seventies with COVID-19, enrolled during active disease. The DNA for the CDR3 is TGTGCCAGCAGTTTAATGGGACAGGGGGCCACTGAAGCTTTCTTT. It is translated as CASSLMGQGATEAFF.